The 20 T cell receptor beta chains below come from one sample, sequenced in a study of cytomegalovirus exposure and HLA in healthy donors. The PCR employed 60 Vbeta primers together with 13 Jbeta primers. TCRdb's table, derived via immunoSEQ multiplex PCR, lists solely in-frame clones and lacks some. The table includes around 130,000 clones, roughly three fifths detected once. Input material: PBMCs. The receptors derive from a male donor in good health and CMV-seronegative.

The CDR3 DNA is TGTGCCAGCAGTTTAGTGGGACAGGGCTTCGGCTACACCTTC. This translates into CASSLVGQGFGYTF. The chain employs TRBV27 and TRBJ1-2, with 9 nucleotides matching TRBD1. The CDR3 spans 14 residues. Trimming cost V 2 bases and J 8 bases; bases outside gene matches: 6. Germline V gene sequence: CDR1 MNHEY, CDR2 SMNVEV (reference sequence).

Here the CDR3 reads CASSGQTNEKLFF. CDR3 DNA sequence: TGTGCCAGTAGTGGGCAGACTAATGAAAAACTGTTTTTT. V and J are TRBV19 and TRBJ1-4, with D unresolved. Germline loops: CDR1 LNHDA, CDR2 SQIVND (reference sequence). V was pared by 5 bases and J by 2 bases, with 6 bases between. CDR3 length: 13 residues.

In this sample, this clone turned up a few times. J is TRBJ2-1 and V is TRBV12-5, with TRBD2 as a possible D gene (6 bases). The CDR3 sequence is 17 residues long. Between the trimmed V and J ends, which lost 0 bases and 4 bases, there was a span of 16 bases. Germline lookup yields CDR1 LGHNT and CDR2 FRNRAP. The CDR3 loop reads CASGLVLEGRAYNEQFF. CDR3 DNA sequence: TGTGCTAGTGGTTTGGTACTGGAGGGTAGGGCGTACAATGAGCAGTTCTTC.

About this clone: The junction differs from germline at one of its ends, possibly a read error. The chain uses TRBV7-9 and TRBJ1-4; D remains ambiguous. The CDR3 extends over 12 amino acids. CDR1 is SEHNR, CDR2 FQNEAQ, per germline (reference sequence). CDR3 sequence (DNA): TGTTCCAGCAGCTTAGTACCCGTCGACTTTGCATTT. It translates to CSSSLVPVDFAF.

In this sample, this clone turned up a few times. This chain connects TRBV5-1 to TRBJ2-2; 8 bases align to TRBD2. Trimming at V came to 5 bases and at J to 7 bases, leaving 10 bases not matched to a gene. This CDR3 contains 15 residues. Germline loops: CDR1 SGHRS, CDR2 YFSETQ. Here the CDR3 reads CASRDGSGGVGELFF. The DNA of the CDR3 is TGCGCCAGCAGGGACGGGAGCGGGGGAGTCGGGGAGCTGTTTTTT.

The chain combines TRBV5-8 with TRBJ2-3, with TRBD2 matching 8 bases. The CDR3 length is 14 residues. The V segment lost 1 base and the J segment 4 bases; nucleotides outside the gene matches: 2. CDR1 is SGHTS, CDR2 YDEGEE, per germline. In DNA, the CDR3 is TGTGCCAGCAGCTTGAGGACTAGCCCAGATACGCAGTATTTT. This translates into CASSLRTSPDTQYF.

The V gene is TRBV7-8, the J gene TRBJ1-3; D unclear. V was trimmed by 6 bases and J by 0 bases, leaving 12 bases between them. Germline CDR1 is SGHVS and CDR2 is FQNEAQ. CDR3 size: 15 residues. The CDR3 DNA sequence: TGTGCCAGCAGTTCCTCCGGGTACTCTGGAAACACCATATATTTT. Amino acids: CASSSSGYSGNTIYF. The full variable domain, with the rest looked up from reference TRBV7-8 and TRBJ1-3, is GAGVSQSPRYKVAKRGQDVALRCDPISGHVSLFWYQQALGQGPEFLTYFQNEAQLDKSGLPSDRFFAERPEGSVSTLKIQRTQQEDSAVYLCASSSSGYSGNTIYFGEGSWLTVV.

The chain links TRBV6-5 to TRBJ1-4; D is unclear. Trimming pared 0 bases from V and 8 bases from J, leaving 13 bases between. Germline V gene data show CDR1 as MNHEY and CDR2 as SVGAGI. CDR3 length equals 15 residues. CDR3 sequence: CASSYSKDPGEKLFF. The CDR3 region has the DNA TGTGCCAGCAGTTACTCGAAAGATCCGGGAGAAAAACTGTTTTTT.

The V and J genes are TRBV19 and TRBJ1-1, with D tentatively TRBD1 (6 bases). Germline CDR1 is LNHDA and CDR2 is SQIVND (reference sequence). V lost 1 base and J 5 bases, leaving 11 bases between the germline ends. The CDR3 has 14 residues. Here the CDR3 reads CASSIGRGGTEAFF. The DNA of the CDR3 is TGTGCCAGTAGTATAGGCAGGGGTGGAACTGAAGCTTTCTTT.

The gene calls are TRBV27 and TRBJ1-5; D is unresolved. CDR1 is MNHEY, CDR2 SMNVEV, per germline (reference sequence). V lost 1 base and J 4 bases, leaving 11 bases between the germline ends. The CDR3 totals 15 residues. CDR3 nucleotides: TGTGCCAGCAGTTTATTTGCCGGGTGGAATCAGCCCCAGCATTTT. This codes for CASSLFAGWNQPQHF.

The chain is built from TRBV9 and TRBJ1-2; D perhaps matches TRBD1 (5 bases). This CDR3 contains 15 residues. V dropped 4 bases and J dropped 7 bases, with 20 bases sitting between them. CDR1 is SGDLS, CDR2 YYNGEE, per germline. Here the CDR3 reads CASSPRPGGERGYTF. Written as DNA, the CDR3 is TGTGCCAGCAGCCCTCGTCCGGGGGGGGAACGTGGCTACACCTTC.

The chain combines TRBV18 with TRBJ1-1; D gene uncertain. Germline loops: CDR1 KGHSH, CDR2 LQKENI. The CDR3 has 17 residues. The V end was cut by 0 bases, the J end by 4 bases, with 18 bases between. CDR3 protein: CASSPPGWVVVTTEAFF. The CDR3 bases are TGTGCCAGCTCACCACCCGGGTGGGTGGTTGTGACCACTGAAGCTTTCTTT.

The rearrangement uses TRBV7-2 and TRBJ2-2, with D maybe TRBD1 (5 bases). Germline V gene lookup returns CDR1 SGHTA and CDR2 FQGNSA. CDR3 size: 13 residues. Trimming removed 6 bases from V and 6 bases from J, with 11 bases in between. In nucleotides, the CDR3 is TGTGCCAGCAGGCCAACAGGCCCCGGGGAGCTGTTTTTT. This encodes CASRPTGPGELFF.

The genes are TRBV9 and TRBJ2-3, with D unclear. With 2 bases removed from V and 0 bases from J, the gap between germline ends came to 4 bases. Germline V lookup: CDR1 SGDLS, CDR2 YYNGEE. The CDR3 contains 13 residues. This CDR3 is CASSVTSTDTQYF. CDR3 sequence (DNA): TGTGCCAGCAGCGTTACTAGCACAGATACGCAGTATTTT.

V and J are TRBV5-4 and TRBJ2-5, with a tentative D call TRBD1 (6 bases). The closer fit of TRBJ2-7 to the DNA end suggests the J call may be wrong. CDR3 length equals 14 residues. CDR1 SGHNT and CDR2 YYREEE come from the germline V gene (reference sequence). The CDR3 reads CASSQDSYSYEQYF. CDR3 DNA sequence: TGTGCCAGCAGCCAGGACAGCTACTCCTACGAGCAGTACTTC.

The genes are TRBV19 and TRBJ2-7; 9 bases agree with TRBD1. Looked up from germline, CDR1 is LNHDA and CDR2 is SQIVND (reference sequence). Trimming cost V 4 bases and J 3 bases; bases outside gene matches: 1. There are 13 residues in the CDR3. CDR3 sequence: CASSNRGRYEQYF. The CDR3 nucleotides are TGTGCCAGTAGTAACAGGGGGCGCTACGAGCAGTACTTC. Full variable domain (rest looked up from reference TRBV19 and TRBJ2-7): DGGITQSPKYLFRKEGQNVTLSCEQNLNHDAMYWYRQDPGQGLRLIYYSQIVNDFQKGDIAEGYSVSREKKESFPLTVTSAQKNPTAFYLCASSNRGRYEQYFGPGTRLTVT.

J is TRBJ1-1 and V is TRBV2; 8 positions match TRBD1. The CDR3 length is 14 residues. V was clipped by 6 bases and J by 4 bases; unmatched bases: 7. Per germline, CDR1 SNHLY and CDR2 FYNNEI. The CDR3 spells CASRSTGVGTEAFF. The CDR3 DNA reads TGTGCCAGCAGATCGACAGGGGTCGGCACTGAAGCTTTCTTT.

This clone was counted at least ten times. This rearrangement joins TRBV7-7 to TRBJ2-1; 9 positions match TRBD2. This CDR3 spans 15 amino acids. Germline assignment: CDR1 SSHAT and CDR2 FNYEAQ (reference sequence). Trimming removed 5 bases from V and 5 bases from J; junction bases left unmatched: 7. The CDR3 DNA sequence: TGTGCCAGCAGCCCAGCGGGGGGACTCAACAATGAGCAGTTCTTC. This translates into CASSPAGGLNNEQFF.

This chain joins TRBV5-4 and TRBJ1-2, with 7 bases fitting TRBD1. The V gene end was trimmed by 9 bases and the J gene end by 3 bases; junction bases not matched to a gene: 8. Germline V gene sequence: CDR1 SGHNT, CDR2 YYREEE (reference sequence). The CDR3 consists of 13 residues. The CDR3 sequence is CATLTGYDYGYTF. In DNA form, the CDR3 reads TGTGCCACCTTGACAGGGTACGACTATGGCTACACCTTC.

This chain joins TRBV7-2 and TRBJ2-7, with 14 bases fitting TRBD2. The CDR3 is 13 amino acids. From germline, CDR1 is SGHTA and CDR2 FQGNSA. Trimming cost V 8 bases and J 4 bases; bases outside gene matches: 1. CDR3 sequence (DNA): TGTGCCAGCGGGACTAGCGGGGGATACGAGCAGTACTTC. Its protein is CASGTSGGYEQYF.